This T cell receptor (beta chain) was profiled in a study of blood T cell repertoires in COVID-19. Original methodology: Amplifying reference gene primers gave estimates of nucleated cell counts. Assay: immunoSEQ multiplex PCR; the TCRdb copy retains only in-frame clones and omits some. D and trimming come from the DNA, and the V and J calls and clone size come from that table. This sample has under 500,000 clones, with 85% to 90% found just once. This CDR3 has 15 amino acids. Trimming shortened V by 2 bases and J by 3 bases, and 13 bases separated the two germline ends. Germline V gene data show CDR1 as MNHEY and CDR2 as SMNVEV (reference sequence).

The receptor was isolated from a woman between 25 and 40 years old with acute or convalescent COVID-19. This chain links TRBV27 with TRBJ1-1; the D gene is possibly TRBD1 (5 bases). The sequenced sample was peripheral blood. The CDR3 spells CASSLAGRDDTEAFF. Here the CDR3 DNA reads TGTGCCAGCAGTTTAGCAGGGCGGGATGACACTGAAGCTTTCTTT.